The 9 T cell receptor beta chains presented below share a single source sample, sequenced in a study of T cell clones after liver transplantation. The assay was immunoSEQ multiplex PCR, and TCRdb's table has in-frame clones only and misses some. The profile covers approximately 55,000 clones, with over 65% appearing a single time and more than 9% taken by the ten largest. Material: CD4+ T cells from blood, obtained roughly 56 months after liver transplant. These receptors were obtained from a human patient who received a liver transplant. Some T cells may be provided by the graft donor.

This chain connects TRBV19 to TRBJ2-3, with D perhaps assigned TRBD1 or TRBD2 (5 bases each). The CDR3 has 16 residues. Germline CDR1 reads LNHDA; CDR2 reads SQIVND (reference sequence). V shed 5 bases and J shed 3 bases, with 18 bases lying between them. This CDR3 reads CASSPTGRVGTDTQYF. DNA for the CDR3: TGTGCCAGTAGTCCCACGGGACGGGTGGGAACAGATACGCAGTATTTT.

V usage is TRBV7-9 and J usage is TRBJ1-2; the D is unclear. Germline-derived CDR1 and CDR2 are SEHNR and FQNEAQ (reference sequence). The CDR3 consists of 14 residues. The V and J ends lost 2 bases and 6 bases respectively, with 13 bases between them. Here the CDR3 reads CASSLNLGYNGYTF. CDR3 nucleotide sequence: TGTGCCAGCAGCTTAAATTTGGGGTATAATGGCTACACCTTC. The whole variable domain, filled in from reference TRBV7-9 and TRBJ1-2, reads DTGVSQNPRHKITKRGQNVTFRCDPISEHNRLYWYRQTLGQGPEFLTYFQNEAQLEKSRLLSDRFSAERPKGSFSTLEIQRTEQGDSAMYLCASSLNLGYNGYTFGSGTRLTVV.

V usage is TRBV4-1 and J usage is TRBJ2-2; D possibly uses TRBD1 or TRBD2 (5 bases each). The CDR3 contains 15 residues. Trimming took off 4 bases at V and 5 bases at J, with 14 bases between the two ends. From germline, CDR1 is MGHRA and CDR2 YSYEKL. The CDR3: CASSPRDAGTGELFF. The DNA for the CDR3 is TGCGCCAGCAGCCCCCGGGACGCCGGGACCGGGGAGCTGTTTTTT.

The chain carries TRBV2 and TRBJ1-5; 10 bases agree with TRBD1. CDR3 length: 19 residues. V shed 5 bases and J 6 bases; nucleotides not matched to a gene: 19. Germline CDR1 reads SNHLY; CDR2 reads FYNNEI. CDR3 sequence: CASSRSGTGESLGGQPQHF. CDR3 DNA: TGTGCCAGCAGTCGATCCGGGACAGGGGAATCGCTTGGCGGTCAGCCCCAGCATTTT.

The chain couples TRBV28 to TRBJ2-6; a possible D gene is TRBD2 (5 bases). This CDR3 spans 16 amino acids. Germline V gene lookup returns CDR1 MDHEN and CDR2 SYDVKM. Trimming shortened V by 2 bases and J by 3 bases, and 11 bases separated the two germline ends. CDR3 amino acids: CASSLNAGVGANVLTF. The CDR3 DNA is TGTGCCAGCAGTTTAAATGCCGGGGTTGGGGCCAACGTCCTGACTTTC.

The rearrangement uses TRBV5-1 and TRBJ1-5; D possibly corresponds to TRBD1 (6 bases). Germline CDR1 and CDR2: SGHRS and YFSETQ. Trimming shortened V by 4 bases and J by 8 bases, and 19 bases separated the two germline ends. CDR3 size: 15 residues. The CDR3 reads CASSLQGRGAEPQHF. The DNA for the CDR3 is TGCGCCAGCAGCCTGCAGGGGAGGGGCGCAGAGCCCCAGCATTTT.

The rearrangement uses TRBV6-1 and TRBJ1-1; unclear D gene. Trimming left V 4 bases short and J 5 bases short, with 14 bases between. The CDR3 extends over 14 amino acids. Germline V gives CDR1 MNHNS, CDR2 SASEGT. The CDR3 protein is CASSVGPGATEAFF. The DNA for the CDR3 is TGTGCCAGCAGTGTAGGACCGGGCGCGACTGAAGCTTTCTTT.

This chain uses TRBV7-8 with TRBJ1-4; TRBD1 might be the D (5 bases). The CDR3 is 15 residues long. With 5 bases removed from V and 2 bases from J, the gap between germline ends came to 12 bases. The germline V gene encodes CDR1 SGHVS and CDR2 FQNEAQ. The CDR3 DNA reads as TGTGCCAGCAGCGTTCAGGGAAGGACTAATGAAAAACTGTTTTTT. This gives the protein CASSVQGRTNEKLFF.

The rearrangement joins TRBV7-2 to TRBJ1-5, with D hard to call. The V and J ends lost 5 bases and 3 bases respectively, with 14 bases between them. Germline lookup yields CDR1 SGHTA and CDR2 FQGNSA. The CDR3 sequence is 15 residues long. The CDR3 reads CASSPQGRNNQPQHF. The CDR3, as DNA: TGTGCCAGCAGCCCCCAAGGCCGGAACAATCAGCCCCAGCATTTT.